These 4 T cell receptor beta chains came from one sample sequenced in a study of radiotherapy plus CTLA-4 blockade in lung cancer. The method was immunoSEQ multiplex PCR; TCRdb's version includes in-frame clones alone and lacks a portion of them. The sample contains roughly 44,000 clones, approximately 91% of which appear only once. The source was peripheral blood, collected from a patient treated with radiotherapy plus ipilimumab. The receptor set was obtained from a human donor with non-small cell lung cancer whose response to radiotherapy plus ipilimumab could not be evaluated.

V and J are TRBV19 and TRBJ2-2; weak D call: TRBD2 (6 bases). The germline gives CDR1 LNHDA, CDR2 SQIVND (reference sequence). The CDR3 loop spans 14 amino acids. Trimming cost V 5 bases and J 6 bases, with 13 bases left between them. CDR3 sequence reads: CASSPGRDPGELFF. DNA of the CDR3: TGTGCCAGTAGTCCGGGGCGGGATCCCGGGGAGCTGTTTTTT. Full variable domain (rest looked up from reference TRBV19 and TRBJ2-2): DGGITQSPKYLFRKEGQNVTLSCEQNLNHDAMYWYRQDPGQGLRLIYYSQIVNDFQKGDIAEGYSVSREKKESFPLTVTSAQKNPTAFYLCASSPGRDPGELFFGEGSRLTVL.

This chain connects TRBV7-2 to TRBJ2-1, with TRBD2 as a possible D gene (6 bases). This CDR3 has 12 residues. The germline gives CDR1 SGHTA, CDR2 FQGNSA. V was clipped by 2 bases and J by 15 bases, with 14 bases between them. The CDR3 sequence: CASSLRTTGTFF. The CDR3 DNA sequence: TGTGCCAGCAGCTTACGGACTACCGGAACGTTCTTC. Supplemented by reference TRBV7-2 and TRBJ2-1, the full variable domain reads GAGVSQSPSNKVTEKGKDVELRCDPISGHTALYWYRQSLGQGLEFLIYFQGNSAPDKSGLPSDRFSAERTGGSVSTLTIQRTQQEDSAVYLCASSLRTTGTFFGPGTRLTVL.

The chain carries TRBV19 and TRBJ1-3, with D unclear. Germline CDR1 and CDR2: LNHDA and SQIVND (reference sequence). This CDR3 contains 17 residues. V was cut by 1 base and J by 1 base, with 14 bases left in between. The CDR3, as DNA: TGTGCCAGTAGTATAGCGAGGCGCGGCATTTCTGGAAACACCATATATTTT. This sequence encodes CASSIARRGISGNTIYF.

This chain connects TRBV19 to TRBJ1-1; 8 positions agree with TRBD1. Germline values: CDR1 LNHDA, CDR2 SQIVND (reference sequence). The CDR3 totals 15 residues. Losses at the gene ends were 9 bases for V and 3 bases for J; bases not matched to a gene: 12. CDR3 DNA: TGTGCCAGCAAAACCCAGGGGGCCGGCGACACTGAAGCTTTCTTT. It codes for CASKTQGAGDTEAFF. The complete variable domain, with remaining parts taken from reference TRBV19 and TRBJ1-1, reads DGGITQSPKYLFRKEGQNVTLSCEQNLNHDAMYWYRQDPGQGLRLIYYSQIVNDFQKGDIAEGYSVSREKKESFPLTVTSAQKNPTAFYLCASKTQGAGDTEAFFGQGTRLTVV.